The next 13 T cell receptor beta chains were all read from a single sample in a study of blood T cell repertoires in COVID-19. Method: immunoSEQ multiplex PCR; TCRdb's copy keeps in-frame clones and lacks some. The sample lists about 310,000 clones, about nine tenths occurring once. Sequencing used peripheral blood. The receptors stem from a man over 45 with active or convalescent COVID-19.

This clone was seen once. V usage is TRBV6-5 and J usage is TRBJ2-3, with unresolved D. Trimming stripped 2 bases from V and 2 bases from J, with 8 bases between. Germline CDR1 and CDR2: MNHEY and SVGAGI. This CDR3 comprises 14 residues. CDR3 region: CASSYRLVTDTQYF. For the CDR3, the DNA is TGTGCCAGCAGTTACAGGCTAGTCACAGATACGCAGTATTTT.

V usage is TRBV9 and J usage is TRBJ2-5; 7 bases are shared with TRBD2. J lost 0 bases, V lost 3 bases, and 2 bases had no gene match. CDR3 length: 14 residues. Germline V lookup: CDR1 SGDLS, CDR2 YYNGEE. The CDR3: CASSGGGYQETQYF. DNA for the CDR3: TGTGCCAGCAGCGGGGGAGGGTACCAAGAGACCCAGTACTTC. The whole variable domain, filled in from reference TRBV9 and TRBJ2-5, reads DSGVTQTPKHLITATGQRVTLRCSPRSGDLSVYWYQQSLDQGLQFLIQYYNGEERAKGNILERFSAQQFPDLHSELNLSSLELGDSALYFCASSGGGYQETQYFGPGTRLLVL.

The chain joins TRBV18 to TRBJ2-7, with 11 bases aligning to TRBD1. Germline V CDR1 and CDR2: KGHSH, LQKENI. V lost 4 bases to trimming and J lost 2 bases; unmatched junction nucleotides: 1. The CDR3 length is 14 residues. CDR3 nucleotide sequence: TGTGCCAGCTCACAGGGACAGGGGGCCTACGAGCAGTACTTC. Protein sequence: CASSQGQGAYEQYF.

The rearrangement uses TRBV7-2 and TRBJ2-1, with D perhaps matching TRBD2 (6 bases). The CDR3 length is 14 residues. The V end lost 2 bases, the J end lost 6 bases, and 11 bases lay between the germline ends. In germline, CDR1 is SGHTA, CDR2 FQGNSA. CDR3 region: CASSLFTSSNEQFF. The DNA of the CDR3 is TGTGCCAGCAGCTTATTTACTAGCTCCAATGAGCAGTTCTTC.

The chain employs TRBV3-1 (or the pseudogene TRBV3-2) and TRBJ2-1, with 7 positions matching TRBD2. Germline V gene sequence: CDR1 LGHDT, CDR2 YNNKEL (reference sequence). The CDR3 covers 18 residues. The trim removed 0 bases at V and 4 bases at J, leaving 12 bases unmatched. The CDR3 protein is CASSQDFPTSSGYNEQFF. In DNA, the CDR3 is TGTGCCAGCAGCCAAGATTTCCCGACTAGTAGCGGGTACAATGAGCAGTTCTTC.

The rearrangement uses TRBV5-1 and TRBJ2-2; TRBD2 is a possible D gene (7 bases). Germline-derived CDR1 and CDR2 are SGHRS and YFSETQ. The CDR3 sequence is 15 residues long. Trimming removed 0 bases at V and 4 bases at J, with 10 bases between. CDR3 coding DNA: TGCGCCAGCAGCTTGGCGGGGGGCAGCACCGGGGAGCTGTTTTTT. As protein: CASSLAGGSTGELFF. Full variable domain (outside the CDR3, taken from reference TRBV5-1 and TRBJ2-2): KAGVTQTPRYLIKTRGQQVTLSCSPISGHRSVSWYQQTPGQGLQFLFEYFSETQRNKGNFPGRFSGRQFSNSRSEMNVSTLELGDSALYLCASSLAGGSTGELFFGEGSRLTVL.

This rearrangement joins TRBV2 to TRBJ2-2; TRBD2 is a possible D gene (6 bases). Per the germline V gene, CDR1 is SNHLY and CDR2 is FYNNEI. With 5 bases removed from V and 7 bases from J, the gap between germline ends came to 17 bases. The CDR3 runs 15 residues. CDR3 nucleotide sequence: TGTGCCAGCAGTTACGGGAGTTTGGTCAGCGGGGAGCTGTTTTTT. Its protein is CASSYGSLVSGELFF.

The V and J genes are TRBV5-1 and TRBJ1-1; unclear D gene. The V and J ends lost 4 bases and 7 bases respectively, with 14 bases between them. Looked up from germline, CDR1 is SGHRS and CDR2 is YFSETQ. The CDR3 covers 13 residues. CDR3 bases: TGCGCCAGCAGCCGCGGTGGTCCGGGTGAAGCTTTCTTT. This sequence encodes CASSRGGPGEAFF.

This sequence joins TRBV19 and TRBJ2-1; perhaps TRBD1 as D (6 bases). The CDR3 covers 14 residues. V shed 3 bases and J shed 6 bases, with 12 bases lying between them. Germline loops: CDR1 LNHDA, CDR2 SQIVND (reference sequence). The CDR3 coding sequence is TGTGCCAGTAGTATTCAAGGGGGTGGCAATGAGCAGTTCTTC. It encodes CASSIQGGGNEQFF.

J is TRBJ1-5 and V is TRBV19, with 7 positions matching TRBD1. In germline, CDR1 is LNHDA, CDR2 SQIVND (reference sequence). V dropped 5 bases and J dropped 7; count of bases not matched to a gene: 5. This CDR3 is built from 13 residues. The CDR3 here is CASSPTGNQPQHF. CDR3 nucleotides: TGTGCCAGTAGTCCGACAGGGAACCAGCCCCAGCATTTT.

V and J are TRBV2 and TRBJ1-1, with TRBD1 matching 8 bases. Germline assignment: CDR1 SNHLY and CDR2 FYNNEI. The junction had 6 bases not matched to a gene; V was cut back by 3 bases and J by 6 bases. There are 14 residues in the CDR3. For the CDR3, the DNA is TGTGCCAGCAGTGACGGGGACAGGTTACCTGAAGCTTTCTTT. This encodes CASSDGDRLPEAFF. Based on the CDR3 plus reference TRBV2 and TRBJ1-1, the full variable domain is EPEVTQTPSHQVTQMGQEVILRCVPISNHLYFYWYRQILGQKVEFLVSFYNNEISEKSEIFDDQFSVERPDGSNFTLKIRSTKLEDSAMYFCASSDGDRLPEAFFGQGTRLTVV.

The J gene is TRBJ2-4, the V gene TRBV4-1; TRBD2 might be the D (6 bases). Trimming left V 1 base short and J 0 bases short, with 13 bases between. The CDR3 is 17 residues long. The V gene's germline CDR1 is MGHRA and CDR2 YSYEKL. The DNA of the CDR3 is TGCGCCAGCAGCCAAGTCAATCGGGGAGGAGCCAAAAACATTCAGTACTTC. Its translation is CASSQVNRGGAKNIQYF.

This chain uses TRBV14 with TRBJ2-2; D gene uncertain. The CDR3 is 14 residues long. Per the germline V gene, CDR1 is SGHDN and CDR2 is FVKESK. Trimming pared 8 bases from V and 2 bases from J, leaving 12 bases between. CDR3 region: CASVNSPNTGELFF. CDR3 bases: TGTGCCAGCGTCAACAGCCCCAACACCGGGGAGCTGTTTTTT.